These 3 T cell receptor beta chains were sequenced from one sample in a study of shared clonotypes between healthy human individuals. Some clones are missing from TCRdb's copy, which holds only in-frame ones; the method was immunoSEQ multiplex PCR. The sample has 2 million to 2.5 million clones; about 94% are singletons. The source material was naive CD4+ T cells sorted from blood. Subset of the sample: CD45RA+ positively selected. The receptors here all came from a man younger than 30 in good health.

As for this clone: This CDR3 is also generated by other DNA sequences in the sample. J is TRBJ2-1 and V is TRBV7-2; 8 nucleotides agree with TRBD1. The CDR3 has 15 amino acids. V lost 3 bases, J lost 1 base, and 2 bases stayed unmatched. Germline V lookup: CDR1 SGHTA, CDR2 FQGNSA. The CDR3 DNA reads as TGTGCCAGCAGCTTTGACAGGGGTTCCTACAATGAGCAGTTCTTC. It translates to CASSFDRGSYNEQFF.

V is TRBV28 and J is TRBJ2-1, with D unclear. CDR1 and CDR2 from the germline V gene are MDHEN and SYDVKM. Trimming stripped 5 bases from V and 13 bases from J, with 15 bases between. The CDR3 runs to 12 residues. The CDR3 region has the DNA TGTGCCAGCAGTACGCCCCCCCCAAGCCAGTTCTTC. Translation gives CASSTPPPSQFF.

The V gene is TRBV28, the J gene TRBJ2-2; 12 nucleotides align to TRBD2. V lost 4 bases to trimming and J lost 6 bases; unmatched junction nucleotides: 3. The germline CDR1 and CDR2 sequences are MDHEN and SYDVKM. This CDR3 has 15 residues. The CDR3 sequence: CASSSSGGAAGELFF. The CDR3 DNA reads TGTGCCAGCAGTTCTAGCGGGGGGGCAGCCGGGGAGCTGTTTTTT.